This entry features one TCR beta chain sequence. It lacks a known antigen. Per-base qualities were not stored, and no clone one base away is much larger. Libraries were made using the immunoSEQ multiplex PCR assay. The multiplex PCR relied on a mix of 60 forward primers for TCR Vbeta segments and 13 reverse primers for TCR Jbeta segments. A multiplex PCR assay on genomic DNA amplified the CDR3 region of rearranged TCR beta genes. On the Illumina HiSeq System, the amplified TCR beta libraries were sequenced as 87-base-pair reads. Processing in the source paper ran as follows. A later analysis counted 75 million to 100 million unique TCR beta chains across the 550 to 750 repertoires, and 10 million to 12 million of these chains were shared by at least two donors. To remove PCR and sequencing errors, raw reads were error-corrected and collapsed into unique sequences using a nearest-neighbor algorithm that merged closely related sequences. CDR3 sequences were aligned to IMGT reference sequences to assign V, D and J gene segments. Each retained sequence needed at least a six-nucleotide match to both a V gene segment and a J gene segment. A rearrangement counted as productive if the CDR3 had no stop codons and remained in frame with V and J, and every other rearrangement counted as non-productive. Following IMGT convention, CDR3 was defined as the stretch from the second conserved V-encoded cysteine up to the conserved J-encoded phenylalanine. The earlier analysis of 550 to 650 of the donors excluded any sequence lacking an unambiguous match to a single V gene segment. An earlier analysis of fewer than 750 of the donors classified V segments as functional when productive rearrangements were above 56.7% and as segregating when the standard deviation between donors was above 5%. A statistical classification framework was built for diagnosing cytomegalovirus status from the catalog of TCR beta chain sequences. In a later analysis, TCR nucleotide sequences were compared against IMGT/GENE-DB human TR gene sequences so that V and J genes could be assigned. Using the TCRdist pipeline, a later analysis assigned CDR3 sequences along with most-parsimonious VDJ recombination scenarios. A later analysis defined each TCR beta chain by its CDR3 amino acid sequence plus V-gene family, and excluded reads lacking a unique V-gene family. As a way to deal with suspected cross-contamination and a sequencing artifact, a later analysis dropped 450 to 600 nucleotide sequences that were highly shared and had low generation probability. In a later analysis, a clonal expansion index was calculated for each public chain from normalized within-repertoire ranks of inferred template counts. A later analysis computed generation probabilities with a VDJ recombination model fitted to out-of-frame rearrangements, and checked the results against IGoR. In a later analysis, hypergeometric tests were used to score TCR-TCR, TCR-HLA and TCR-CMV co-occurrence, with a repertoire-size bias correction applied to TCR pairs. A later analysis estimated false discovery rates by permuting HLA or CMV assignments 20 times. A later analysis grouped co-occurring TCRs with DBSCAN, adding TCRdist sequence similarity when clustering within HLA-allele-positive subsets. Repertoires with fewer than 30,000 or more than 120,000 public chains were left out of co-occurrence clustering, as were a handful of repertoires with anomalous nucleotide sharing. In TCRdb, the immuneACCESS table is reduced to in-frame sequences with V and J assigned. These tables do not hold every clone; where another copy was compared, an unresolved V gene accounts for under half, and the others remain unexplained. V and J calls and clone size are as listed in that table; D and trimming were resolved from the DNA. The sample table contains around 85,000 clones; only one count was recorded for about 78% of them. The top ten clonotypes cover over 0.95% of the sample.

The cohort consisted of 666 healthy bone marrow donors. All cohort members were sampled while nominally healthy, although unrecorded immune exposures were likely present. The donor tested CMV seronegative, placing the donor among the 350 or so seronegative members of the cohort. A peripheral blood sample was provided by each donor, and peripheral blood mononuclear cells were used for TCR beta sequencing. Genomic DNA extraction from the blood cell samples was performed with the Qiagen DNeasy Blood Extraction Kit. The sample comes from a study of cytomegalovirus exposure and HLA in healthy donors (dated by TCRdb to the late 2010s). Notes on the research overall: An earlier analysis of more than 550 of the donors reported 250 to 300 Gb of sequence data and 117 million unique TCR beta sequences obtained from about 200 million T cells. The study profiled the T cell repertoires of more than 500 subjects by immunosequencing and related them to cytomegalovirus serostatus. Donor age, sex, ethnicity and CMV serostatus were collected together with the repertoire data. The study combined high-throughput TCR immunosequencing, statistical association of individual TCRs with disease status, and machine learning to predict cytomegalovirus infection status. An early release covering about 600 HLA-typed donors comprised roughly 300 gigabases of sequencing data and around 80 million unique TCR sequences. An earlier analysis of approximately 580 of the donors used high-throughput TCR beta sequencing to judge whether each TCR beta V gene segment behaved as functional or pseudogenic. Four or five DR-DQ haplotypes were handled as single units for association and clustering because linkage in the cohort was strong. Typing coverage differed by locus: A, B, C, DRB1 and DQB1 were typed in about 620-630 donors, DQA1 in 522, DPA1 in 600 to 610, and DPB1 in just under 480. In a later analysis, previously published TCR beta repertoires from hundreds of donors were re-analyzed and high-resolution HLA genotyping was added so that TCR occurrence patterns could be studied. Genome-wide SNP genotypes for about 65% of the roughly 670 donors were used in a later genetic analysis, which treated that subset as a discovery cohort. Besides the first cohort of roughly 640 subjects, a separate validation cohort made up of over a hundred different subjects was used. Among 300 to 500 genotyped donors of the cohort, an average of about 220,000 unique TCR beta nucleotide sequences was sequenced per donor, of which 15% to 20% were non-productive. Class I and class II HLA loci were covered by the typing at four-digit resolution. Every repertoire in the discovery cohort had been generated on one and the same sequencing platform. Of the roughly 410 genotyped donors, roughly 80% were placed in the genetic ancestry cluster associated with self-reported Caucasian donors. Rather than drawing on any new phenotypic data, the later analysis identified candidate immune exposures from TCR beta sequences and the way those sequences occurred across donors. The study aimed to test whether signatures of past pathogen exposure could be identified by cataloging public T cell receptors. The paper's findings and limits, for the study overall: The cohort was sequenced for TCR beta chains only, and without alpha or paired-chain data the features that could be detected were limited. Sequencing depth was assumed to be roughly uniform across donors in the presence/absence analyses, though that assumption may not hold. A cluster of highly shared sequence variants was judged likely to represent a technical artifact of the sequencing pipeline. The study listed 150 to 200 TCR beta chains as associated with cytomegalovirus. Several of the top co-occurrence clusters appeared to be linked to parvovirus B19, influenza, CMV and Epstein-Barr virus, according to a later analysis. A further reported finding was that TCR beta sequences accurately predicted the HLA-A and HLA-B alleles for most subjects in the first cohort. In a later analysis, some 18,000 TCR beta sequences were associated with specific HLA alleles at a false discovery rate of 0.05. An earlier analysis of 587 of the donors showed that most TCR beta V segments appeared in productive rearrangements either about 87% or about 30% of the time, which broadly matched IMGT annotations. In a later analysis, most CMV-associated TCR beta chains were found to appear HLA-restricted, with HLA associations seemingly driven largely by CMV exposure. In vitro tests confirmed that a few of the cytomegalovirus-associated TCR beta chains recognize cytomegalovirus antigens. The authors suggested that the approach could potentially be extended to other disease states and immunological phenotypes. Because HLA typing was missing for some donors at each locus, association tests included only the typed subset. A later genetic analysis associated a missense DCLRE1C variant with V-gene and J-gene trimming of TCR beta chains, and an independent cohort replicated the association. Compared with the 666-donor mean, donors in an Asian-associated ancestry cluster had fewer N-insertions in productive TCRs, according to a later genetic analysis. Linkage disequilibrium might explain the correlated functional status among segregating V segments, but an unknown experimental factor could not be excluded. In a later analysis, the rate of TCR association differed among HLA loci, with DRB1 alleles having the most associated TCRs and HLA-C alleles having the fewest. Because counts were too low, approximately 18 rarely observed V segments, including chromosome 9 orphons, were excluded from the earlier analysis of under 650 of the donors. For the cohort, immune exposure information was limited to CMV serostatus. Because the 87-base-pair reads could not distinguish some IMGT-functional V segments, including TRBV6-2 and TRBV6-3, those segments were excluded. Assigning TCR associations to individual alleles was difficult when HLA alleles, especially DR and DQ, strongly co-occurred. Across donors, most TCR sequences were observed very rarely, whereas some public TCRs were present in many individuals. In both the original and validation cohorts, the classifier was reported to diagnose cytomegalovirus status with high specificity and sensitivity. In a later analysis, HLA-associated TCR beta chains were found to be more clonally expanded and to have lower generation probabilities than equally common non-associated chains.

As encoded in the germline V gene (reference sequence), CDR1 is GTSNPN while CDR2 is SVGIG. Germline trimming: 0 bases from V, 8 bases from J; junction bases outside gene matches: 19. Including cysteine and phenylalanine, the CDR3 has 20 amino acids. The retained sequence is limited to the CDR3, 60 bases, with the frame set at the first base. Specimen: PBMCs. The sequence was obtained from a male donor in good health and CMV-seronegative. The sequence is built from TRBV30 and TRBJ2-2, and 12 bases in between align with TRBD2. Read as DNA, the sequence is TGTGCCTGGAGTGTCTCACTCTCGACTAGCGGGGGCCCACAAGGGGGGGAGCTGTTTTTT. Its translation is CAWSVSLSTSGGPQGGELFF.